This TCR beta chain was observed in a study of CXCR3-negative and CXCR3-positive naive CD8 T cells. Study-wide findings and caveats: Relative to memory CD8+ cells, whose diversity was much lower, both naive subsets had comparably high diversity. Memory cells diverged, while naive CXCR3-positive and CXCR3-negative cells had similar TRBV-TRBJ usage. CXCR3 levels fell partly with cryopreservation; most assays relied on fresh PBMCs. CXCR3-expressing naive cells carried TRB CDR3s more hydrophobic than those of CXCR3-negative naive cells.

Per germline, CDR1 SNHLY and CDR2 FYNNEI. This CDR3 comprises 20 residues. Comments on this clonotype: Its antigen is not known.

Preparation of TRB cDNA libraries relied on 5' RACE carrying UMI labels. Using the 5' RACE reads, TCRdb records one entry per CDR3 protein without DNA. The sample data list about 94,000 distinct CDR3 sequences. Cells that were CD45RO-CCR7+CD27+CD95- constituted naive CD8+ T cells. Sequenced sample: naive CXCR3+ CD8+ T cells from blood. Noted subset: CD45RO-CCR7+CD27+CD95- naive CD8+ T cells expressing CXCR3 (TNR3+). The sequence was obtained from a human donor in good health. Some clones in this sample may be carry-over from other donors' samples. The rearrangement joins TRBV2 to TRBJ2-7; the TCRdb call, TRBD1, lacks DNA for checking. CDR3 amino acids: CASSPGQGVERALPTYEQYF.